This TCR delta chain was identified in a study of gamma-delta chains in newborns, infants, children. The wider study: Microbial exposure reportedly drives polyclonal innate γδ T cell expansion after birth.

TCRdb fed the reads into CATT to redo clone calling. The sample records some 2,500 delta-chain clones, 1.1% being singletons. Germline assignment: CDR1 GEAIGNYY and CDR2 EKD. The CDR3 runs 20 residues. Trimming took 0 bases from V and 4 from J; bases not matched to a gene: 9. As to this clone: A far bigger clonotype differs at one base, so this is likely a read error. Distinct nucleotide sequences in the sample also encode this CDR3.

Sample: blood. This rearrangement joins TRDV2 to TRDJ3; 12 bases line up with TRDD3. The sequence came from a child who was a newborn, infant or young child, either healthy, febrile or measles-vaccinated (not recorded which). The CDR3 spells CACDTVAGGYGKWDTRQMFF. The CDR3, as DNA: TGTGCCTGTGACACCGTTGCTGGGGGATACGGGAAGTGGGACACCCGACAGATGTTTTTC.